This T cell receptor beta chain appears in the sequencing data of a study of T cells in Graves' hyperthyroidism and ophthalmopathy. Amplification yielded TCR beta CDR3 regions, with RNA transcripts as the source. Primed by the HTBI set, a first-round RT-PCR was run on the TCR CDR3. Each CDR3 protein gets one entry after TCRdb re-called the multiplex PCR reads with MiXCR. There are a few hundred thousand distinct CDR3 sequences in the sample; 13% to 15% occur only once, and around a sixth lies in the top ten. Newly diagnosed hyperthyroidism, duration under 2 months, in patients aged 18 to 65. Together with thyroid ultrasound, orbital computed tomography, serum thyroxine and TRAb, clinical symptoms were used for diagnoses. This clonotype was found many times. Sequenced sample: blood. The clonotype comes from a woman aged 18-29 years with Graves' hyperthyroidism.

The CDR3 here is CASSNEKLFF. The CDR3 DNA reads TGTGCCAGCAGCAATGAAAAACTGTTTTTT. The chain has TRBV7-9 and TRBJ1-4; D ambiguous. This CDR3 region has 10 residues. Germline CDR1 is SEHNR and CDR2 is FQNEAQ (reference sequence). Trimming removed 5 bases at V and 5 bases at J, with 0 bases between.